This TCR beta chain comes out of a study of blood T cell repertoires in COVID-19. Whole-study context: COVID-19 samples collected from the United States, Italy and Spain covered acute and convalescent phases. Nucleic acid was either cDNA or gDNA, and it came from T cells, B-cell-depleted T cells, or PBMCs.

The germline V gene has CDR1 SNHLY and CDR2 FYNNEI. The CDR3 is 15 amino acids. Germline trimming cut 6 bases from V and 2 bases from J; bases unmatched to any gene: 6. Study processing details: Amplification of reference gene primers was used by the study to estimate nucleated cell counts. Here immunoSEQ multiplex PCR was the method, and the copy in TCRdb shows in-frame clones only, minus some. The D gene and trimming were derived from the DNA, and the V and J assignments and clone size from that table. Among approximately 83,000 clones listed, over 70% were seen once. This TCR was recovered from a woman older than 75 with acute or convalescent COVID-19. Input material: peripheral blood. V and J are TRBV2 and TRBJ2-3; TRBD2 aligns across 9 bases. This CDR3 reads CASSLAGVNTDTQYF. The CDR3 nucleotides read TGTGCCAGCAGCTTAGCGGGGGTAAACACAGATACGCAGTATTTT. The whole variable domain, remainder taken from reference TRBV2 and TRBJ2-3, is EPEVTQTPSHQVTQMGQEVILRCVPISNHLYFYWYRQILGQKVEFLVSFYNNEISEKSEIFDDQFSVERPDGSNFTLKIRSTKLEDSAMYFCASSLAGVNTDTQYFGPGTRLTVL.